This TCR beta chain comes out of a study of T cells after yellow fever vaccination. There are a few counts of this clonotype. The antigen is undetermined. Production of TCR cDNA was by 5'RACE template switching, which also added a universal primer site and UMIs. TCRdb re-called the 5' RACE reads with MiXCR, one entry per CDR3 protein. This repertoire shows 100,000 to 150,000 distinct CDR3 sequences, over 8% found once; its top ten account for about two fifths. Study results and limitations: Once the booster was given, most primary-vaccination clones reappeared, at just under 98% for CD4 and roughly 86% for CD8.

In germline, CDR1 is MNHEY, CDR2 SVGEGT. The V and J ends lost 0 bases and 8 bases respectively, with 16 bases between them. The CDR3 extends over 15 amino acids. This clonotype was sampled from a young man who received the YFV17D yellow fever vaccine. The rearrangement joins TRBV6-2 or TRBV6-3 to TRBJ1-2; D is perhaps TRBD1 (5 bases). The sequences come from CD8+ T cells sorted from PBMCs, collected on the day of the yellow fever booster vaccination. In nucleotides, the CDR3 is TGTGCCAGCAGTTACTCCGAGTCAAGACAGACGGGCTACACCTTC. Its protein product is CASSYSESRQTGYTF.